This paragraph reports one TCR beta chain. The sample belongs to a study of siplizumab effects on memory and regulatory T cells. The data were produced by immunoSEQ multiplex PCR, yet TCRdb's version contains in-frame clones alone and is incomplete. The data hold approximately 100,000 clones, with roughly 94% observed a single time. V shed 5 bases and J 7 bases; nucleotides not matched to a gene: 9. CDR1 is GTSNPN and CDR2 is SVGIG in the germline V gene (reference sequence). CDR3 length: 13 residues. The chain links TRBV30 to TRBJ2-5; 8 bases map to TRBD2. The source of this sequence is a human donor in good health. Sequenced sample: non-Treg CD4+ T cells sorted from blood. The CDR3 coding sequence is TGTGCCTGGGAACTAGCGGTTACGGGGACCCAGTACTTC. It yields the protein CAWELAVTGTQYF.